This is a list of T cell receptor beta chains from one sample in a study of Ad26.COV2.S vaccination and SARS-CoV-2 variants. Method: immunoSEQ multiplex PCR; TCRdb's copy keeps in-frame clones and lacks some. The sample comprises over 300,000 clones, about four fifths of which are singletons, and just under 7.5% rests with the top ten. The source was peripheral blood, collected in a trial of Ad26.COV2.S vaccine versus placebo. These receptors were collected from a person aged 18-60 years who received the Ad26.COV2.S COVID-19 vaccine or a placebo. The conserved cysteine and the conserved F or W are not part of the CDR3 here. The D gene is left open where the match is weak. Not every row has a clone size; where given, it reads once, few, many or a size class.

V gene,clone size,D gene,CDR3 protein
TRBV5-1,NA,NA,ASSGSIRADTQY
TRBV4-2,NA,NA,ASSSRGWGQASVTQY
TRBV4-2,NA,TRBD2,ASSPRVGGGRGTDTQY
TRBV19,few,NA,ASSIAGNTIY
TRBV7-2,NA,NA,ASSLSSRVGYGYT
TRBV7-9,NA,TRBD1,ASSFRDRVYNEQF
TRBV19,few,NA,ASRTPGTQNTGELF
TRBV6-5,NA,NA,ASTGLGGELF
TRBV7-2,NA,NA,ASSAVGEQF
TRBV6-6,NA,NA,ASSYRTPYNSPLH
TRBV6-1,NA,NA,ASSDPGENTEAF
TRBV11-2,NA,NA,ASSWNRGFQETQY
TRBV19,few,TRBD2,ASSAAGGPLYEQY
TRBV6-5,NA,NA,ASSYSGGRGSPLH
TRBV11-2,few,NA,ASSGSTAAKNIQY
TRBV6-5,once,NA,ASSYRGHTDTQY
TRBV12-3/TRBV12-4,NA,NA,ASSLPGNNEQF
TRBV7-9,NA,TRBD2,ASGLAGLYTQY
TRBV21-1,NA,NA,ASGKAGVYNEQF
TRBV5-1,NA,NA,ASSPGAGSSYEQY
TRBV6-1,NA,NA,ASSDGTTDTQY
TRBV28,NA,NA,ASTPSGTPGANVLT
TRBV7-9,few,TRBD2,ASSLGGGALSYEQY
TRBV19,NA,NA,ASSLQGTNEQF
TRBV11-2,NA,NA,ASSKINLMTVSNQPQH
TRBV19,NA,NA,ATTLTARRGYT
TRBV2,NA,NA,ASTPPTRVSGNEQF
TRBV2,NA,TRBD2,ASRASGRQETQY
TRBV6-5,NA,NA,ASSYSPGMNIEAF
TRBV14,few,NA,ASRHRGVNTEAF
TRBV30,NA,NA,ACNTGPPFNEQF
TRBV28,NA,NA,ASSLSGVGGYT
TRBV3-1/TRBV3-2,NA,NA,ASSHASGVQETQY
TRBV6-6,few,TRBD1,ASSIFGQGGYT
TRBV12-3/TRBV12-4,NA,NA,ASRGLVATEAF
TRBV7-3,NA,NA,ASSLVPVGQTQY
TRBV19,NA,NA,ASSMIGGGPETQY
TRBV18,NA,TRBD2,ASSPKETSSTDTQY
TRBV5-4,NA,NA,ASSFGAKNTEAF
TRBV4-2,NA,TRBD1,ASSPSRTGGFKNTEAF
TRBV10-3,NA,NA,AISDALGNQPQH
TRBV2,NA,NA,ASSGHRELGGYT
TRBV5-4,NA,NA,ASSLGGARGRSPLH
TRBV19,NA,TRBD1,ASSLQGPGELF
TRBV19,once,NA,ASSIVYAGANVLT
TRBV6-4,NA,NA,ASSDSRSSTDTQY
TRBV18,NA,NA,ASSPDRSEKLF
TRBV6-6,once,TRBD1,ASRHTTGSNYGYT
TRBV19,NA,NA,ASSIVESGYNEQF
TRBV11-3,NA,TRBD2,ASSLLLAGRYEQY
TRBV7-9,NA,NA,ASSFGRETQY
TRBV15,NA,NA,ATSRVHFEGYT
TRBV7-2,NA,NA,ASSLSPGSGYGYT
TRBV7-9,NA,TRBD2,ASSLRLAGSTDTQY
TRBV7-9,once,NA,ASSLAHLLGETQY